The TCR beta chain under discussion was sequenced for a study of Graves' ophthalmopathy and Graves' hyperthyroidism. Study-level information: Peripheral blood was collected at initial diagnosis, before any treatment.

Germline V gene data show CDR1 as MNHEY and CDR2 as SMNVEV (reference sequence). The CDR3 contains 14 residues. V was clipped by 0 bases and J by 1 base, with 7 bases between them. Only a few counts were recorded for this clonotype. Antigen specificity is unknown. General study points: Among expanded thyroid clonotypes above 0.001 frequency, most also occurred in blood.

Researchers took RNA transcripts and amplified TCR beta CDR3 regions from them. The authors performed first-round RT-PCR with HTBI primers and then a second-round multiplex PCR. TCRdb ran MiXCR on the multiplex PCR reads and lists one entry per CDR3 protein. Of roughly 160,000 distinct CDR3 sequences listed, 39% were seen once; the top ten hold around 9.3%. The chain has TRBV27 and TRBJ2-7; no clear D gene. The sample comprised peripheral blood. This sequence originates from a man aged 25-45 years with Graves' ophthalmopathy. In nucleotides, the CDR3 is TGTGCCAGCAGTTTATCGTACAGTTCCTACGAGCAGTACTTC. As protein: CASSLSYSSYEQYF.